This TCR beta chain was observed in a study of blood T cell repertoires in COVID-19. Whole-study context: PBMCs, B-cell-depleted T cells, or T cells were the source of the cDNA or gDNA that made up the material.

Germline assignment: CDR1 KGHSH and CDR2 LQKENI. V shed 6 bases, J shed 0 bases, and the junction held 11 bases outside the gene matches. The length of the CDR3 is 17 residues. A Seattle source enrolled patients during active infection and followed them longitudinally. Authors' processing steps: Reference gene primers were amplified, and this amplification served to estimate nucleated cell counts. The protocol was immunoSEQ multiplex PCR, while the TCRdb copy is restricted to in-frame clones and leaves out a portion. That table furnishes V, J and clone size, whereas the DNA furnished D and trimming. The sample lists about 160,000 clones, about 90% occurring once.

The sample was peripheral blood. V gene TRBV18 combines with J gene TRBJ1-5; 7 nucleotides match TRBD1. The receptor's source is a man aged 25-45 years with COVID-19, enrolled during active disease. The CDR3 bases are TGTGCCAGCTCGATGGTCCGGGACAGCTTTAGCAATCAGCCCCAGCATTTT. Translated: CASSMVRDSFSNQPQHF. Combining the CDR3 with reference TRBV18 and TRBJ1-5 gives the whole variable domain NAGVMQNPRHLVRRRGQEARLRCSPMKGHSHVYWYRQLPEEGLKFMVYLQKENIIDESGMPKERFSAEFPKEGPSILRIQQVVRGDSAAYFCASSMVRDSFSNQPQHFGDGTRLSIL.